Following are 4 T cell receptor beta chains from one sample sequenced in a study of T cells after yellow fever vaccination. TCRdb analysed the 5' RACE reads with MiXCR anew, one entry per CDR3 protein. The sample gives under 550,000 distinct CDR3 sequences, about a fifth of which show up once; roughly a sixth is in the top ten. The specimen comprised PBMCs, sampled around 3 weeks after the first yellow fever vaccination. The receptor set was obtained from a young man who received the YFV17D yellow fever vaccine.

V is TRBV20-1 and J is TRBJ2-2; unclear D gene. V was trimmed by 4 bases and J by 0 bases, leaving 6 bases between them. The CDR3 sequence is 13 residues long. Germline-derived CDR1 and CDR2 are DFQATT and SNEGSKA (reference sequence). CDR3 DNA: TGCAGTGCTAAAGGGCCGAACACCGGGGAGCTGTTTTTT. It yields the protein CSAKGPNTGELFF.

The chain recombines TRBV29-1 with TRBJ2-5; 13 bases fit TRBD2. V lost 5 bases and J lost 1; bases outside the gene matches: 4. Germline V gives CDR1 SQVTM, CDR2 ANQGSEA. This CDR3 spans 15 amino acids. The CDR3 coding sequence is TGCAGCGTTTCGGGACTAGCGGGGTCCCAAGAGACCCAGTACTTC. Its translation: CSVSGLAGSQETQYF.

This clonotype was seen only a few times. The chain employs TRBV3-1 and TRBJ2-3; tentatively, D is TRBD2 (5 bases). The CDR3 sequence is 13 residues long. Germline lookup yields CDR1 LGHDT and CDR2 YNNKEL (reference sequence). The V end was cut by 10 bases, the J end by 1 base, with 12 bases between. For the CDR3, the DNA is TGTGCCATTTCGGGAAGAGGCACAGATACGCAGTATTTT. It encodes CAISGRGTDTQYF.

This chain links TRBV6-5 with TRBJ1-4; 10 positions agree with TRBD1. With 7 bases clipped from V and 7 bases from J, the junction kept 12 bases outside the gene matches. Germline CDR1 is MNHEY and CDR2 is SVGAGI. The CDR3 runs 16 residues. DNA for the CDR3: TGTGCCAGCAAAGACAGGGGGCAATGGGATTCTGAAAAACTGTTTTTT. Amino acids: CASKDRGQWDSEKLFF.